The 19 T cell receptor beta chains reported below all come from one sample, sequenced in a study of T cells after yellow fever vaccination. Using its own MiXCR run on the 5' RACE reads, TCRdb lists one record per CDR3 protein. Of over 250,000 distinct CDR3 sequences listed, roughly 5.2% are singletons. The material was CD4+ T cells sorted from PBMCs, obtained on the day of the yellow fever booster vaccination. All receptors come from a man aged 18 to 29 who received the YFV17D yellow fever vaccine.

At least ten counts were recorded for this clonotype. The rearrangement joins TRBV18 to TRBJ2-1; 9 nucleotides align to TRBD2. Germline V gene sequence: CDR1 KGHSH, CDR2 LQKENI. V shed 0 bases, J shed 2 bases, and the junction held 2 bases outside the gene matches. The CDR3 totals 16 residues. As DNA, the CDR3 is TGTGCCAGCTCACCACCGGGACTAGCTACCTACAATGAGCAGTTCTTC. It is translated as CASSPPGLATYNEQFF. The full variable domain, completed using reference TRBV18 and TRBJ2-1, is NAGVMQNPRHLVRRRGQEARLRCSPMKGHSHVYWYRQLPEEGLKFMVYLQKENIIDESGMPKERFSAEFPKEGPSILRIQQVVRGDSAAYFCASSPPGLATYNEQFFGPGTRLTVL.

This clonotype showed up just a few times. The gene calls are TRBV5-1 and TRBJ2-6, with a weak D call TRBD2 (6 bases). V was cut by 3 bases and J by 0 bases, with 10 bases left in between. The germline gives CDR1 SGHRS, CDR2 YFSETQ. CDR3 length equals 16 residues. The CDR3 protein is CASSSGLSSGANVLTF. The DNA for the CDR3 is TGCGCCAGCAGCTCGGGACTTAGCTCTGGGGCCAACGTCCTGACTTTC.

This clonotype was counted at least ten times. The chain joins TRBV29-1 to TRBJ2-1; TRBD2 might be the D (6 bases). Germline assignment: CDR1 SQVTM and CDR2 ANQGSEA. With 6 bases removed from V and 0 bases from J, the gap between germline ends came to 12 bases. The length of the CDR3 is 14 residues. This CDR3 reads CSVRTGVSYNEQFF. In nucleotides, the CDR3 is TGCAGCGTCAGAACGGGGGTCTCCTACAATGAGCAGTTCTTC.

Many counts were recorded for this clonotype. The genes are TRBV15 and TRBJ1-1; 11 positions agree with TRBD1. Germline CDR1 and CDR2: LNHNV and YYDKDF (reference sequence). Losses at the gene ends were 1 base for V and 8 bases for J; bases not matched to a gene: 6. The CDR3 extends over 15 amino acids. The CDR3 sequence is CATSRGDRGRGEAFF. CDR3 coding DNA: TGTGCCACCAGCAGAGGGGACAGGGGGAGAGGGGAAGCTTTCTTT. The full variable domain, its missing parts supplied by reference TRBV15 and TRBJ1-1, is DAMVIQNPRYQVTQFGKPVTLSCSQTLNHNVMYWYQQKSSQAPKLLFHYYDKDFNNEADTPDNFQSRRPNTSFCFLDIRSPGLGDTAMYLCATSRGDRGRGEAFFGQGTRLTVV.

The chain uses TRBV12-3 or TRBV12-4 and TRBJ2-5, with 7 bases identical to TRBD2. Trimming cost V 4 bases and J 4 bases; bases outside gene matches: 9. The CDR3 sequence is 15 residues long. CDR3 sequence (DNA): TGTGCCAGCAGTTCCGCTTCCAGCGGGGCAGAGACCCAGTACTTC. This codes for CASSSASSGAETQYF.

This clonotype was recorded many times. J is TRBJ1-5 and V is TRBV5-6, with TRBD1 identical over 10 bases. CDR1 is SGHDT, CDR2 YYEEEE, per germline. The J segment lost 2 bases and the V segment lost 4 bases, leaving 9 bases of the junction unmatched. The CDR3 is 17 amino acids. The CDR3 coding sequence is TGTGCCAGCAGCCGCGCGACAGGGGGCGAGGGCAATCAGCCCCAGCATTTT. Its protein is CASSRATGGEGNQPQHF. The complete variable domain, with remaining parts taken from reference TRBV5-6 and TRBJ1-5, reads DAGVTQSPTHLIKTRGQQVTLRCSPKSGHDTVSWYQQALGQGPQFIFQYYEEEERQRGNFPDRFSGHQFPNYSSELNVNALLLGDSALYLCASSRATGGEGNQPQHFGDGTRLSIL.

In this sample, this clonotype turned up many times. V usage is TRBV20-1 and J usage is TRBJ2-2; D may be TRBD2 (5 bases). V was cut by 0 bases and J by 6 bases, with 14 bases left in between. This CDR3 contains 15 residues. Germline CDR1 reads DFQATT; CDR2 reads SNEGSKA (reference sequence). CDR3 DNA sequence: TGCAGTGCTAGAGATAGCCTAGTCGGGGCCGGGGAGCTGTTTTTT. It yields the protein CSARDSLVGAGELFF.

This clonotype was detected only a few times. This chain joins TRBV5-1 and TRBJ2-3; tentative D call: TRBD1 (6 bases). In germline, CDR1 is SGHRS, CDR2 YFSETQ. Deletions cut 4 bases from V and 4 bases from J, with 16 bases between. The CDR3 length is 15 residues. DNA for the CDR3: TGCGCCAGCAGCCCCCCTAGGGCAGGGGCAGATACGCAGTATTTT. This gives the protein CASSPPRAGADTQYF.

The chain employs TRBV18 and TRBJ1-3, with D perhaps TRBD1 (5 bases). V lost 4 bases, J lost 2 bases, and 21 bases lay in between. Germline V gene sequence: CDR1 KGHSH, CDR2 LQKENI. The CDR3 is 18 amino acids. CDR3 sequence: CASSRFDQGQLAGNTIYF. As DNA, the CDR3 is TGTGCCAGCTCACGATTCGACCAGGGTCAACTCGCTGGAAACACCATATATTTT.

This clonotype was seen more than once but under ten times. The V and J genes are TRBV2 and TRBJ2-1; D call uncertain. Trimming left V 7 bases short and J 9 bases short, with 10 bases between. The CDR3 is made up of 11 amino acids. Germline V gives CDR1 SNHLY, CDR2 FYNNEI. CDR3 sequence: CASTLLGEQFF. CDR3 coding DNA: TGTGCCAGCACCTTGCTGGGTGAGCAGTTCTTC.

This clonotype occurred many times. The chain employs TRBV20-1 and TRBJ2-7; D unresolved. The CDR3 sequence is 15 residues long. Trimming took 0 bases from V and 1 from J, leaving 13 bases between them. Germline-derived CDR1 and CDR2 are DFQATT and SNEGSKA (reference sequence). This CDR3 reads CSARDPKVGSYEQYV. The CDR3 DNA is TGCAGTGCTAGAGATCCTAAGGTAGGGTCCTACGAGCAGTACGTC.

Only a few counts were recorded for this clonotype. The chain is built from TRBV9 and TRBJ2-3; 8 bases align to TRBD2. CDR1 is SGDLS, CDR2 YYNGEE, per germline. The CDR3 spans 14 residues. With V trimmed by 0 bases and J by 6 bases, 3 bases remained unmatched. The CDR3 coding sequence is TGTGCCAGCAGCGTAGACCGGGGGGGCGATACGCAGTATTTT. Translation: CASSVDRGGDTQYF.

V and J are TRBV29-1 and TRBJ1-1; 12 bases are shared with TRBD1. This CDR3 region has 14 residues. CDR1 SQVTM and CDR2 ANQGSEA come from the germline V gene. V gave up 5 bases and J gave up 10 bases; unmatched junction bases: 11. This chain's CDR3 is CSVPGQGAYSSAFF. The CDR3 DNA follows: TGCAGCGTTCCGGGACAGGGGGCCTACAGCTCAGCTTTCTTT.

The rearrangement uses TRBV7-9 and TRBJ2-5, with D maybe TRBD1 (7 bases). The CDR3 totals 14 residues. The germline V gene has CDR1 SEHNR and CDR2 FQNEAQ (reference sequence). The V end lost 4 bases, the J end lost 7 bases, and 16 bases lay between the germline ends. CDR3 in DNA: TGTGCCAGCAGCTCTCAGGGGGGCCTAGTGACCCAGTACTTC. Amino acids: CASSSQGGLVTQYF.

V gene TRBV7-2 combines with J gene TRBJ2-2; TRBD2 is a possible D gene (6 bases). The CDR3 length is 16 residues. Germline lookup yields CDR1 SGHTA and CDR2 FQGNSA. V lost 4 bases and J 0 bases, leaving 12 bases between the germline ends. This CDR3 is CASSSGLTTNTGELFF. CDR3 DNA sequence: TGTGCCAGCAGCTCGGGACTTACAACGAACACCGGGGAGCTGTTTTTT. The full variable domain, rest sourced from reference TRBV7-2 and TRBJ2-2, is GAGVSQSPSNKVTEKGKDVELRCDPISGHTALYWYRQSLGQGLEFLIYFQGNSAPDKSGLPSDRFSAERTGGSVSTLTIQRTQQEDSAVYLCASSSGLTTNTGELFFGEGSRLTVL.

This clonotype was detected ten times or more. The gene calls are TRBV18 and TRBJ2-2, with D perhaps TRBD2 (7 bases). Per germline, CDR1 KGHSH and CDR2 LQKENI. Between the trimmed V and J ends, which lost 2 bases and 4 bases, there was a span of 14 bases. The CDR3 has 16 residues. The CDR3 region is CASSPIRGATTGELFF. In DNA, the CDR3 is TGTGCCAGCTCACCAATCCGGGGGGCGACCACCGGGGAGCTGTTTTTT.

The table lists this clonotype with a few counts. This rearrangement joins TRBV5-4 to TRBJ1-5; unclear D gene. This CDR3 comprises 13 residues. V lost 2 bases and J lost 5, with 8 bases in between. The germline V gene encodes CDR1 SGHNT and CDR2 YYREEE (reference sequence). CDR3 loop: CASSFVGDQPQHF. CDR3 bases: TGTGCCAGCAGCTTTGTCGGGGATCAGCCCCAGCATTTT.

The rearrangement uses TRBV11-1 and TRBJ2-7; D gene unclear. V gave up 1 base and J gave up 6 bases, with 10 bases separating them. The CDR3 consists of 13 residues. CDR1 and CDR2 (germline): SGHAT, FQDESV (reference sequence). CDR3 region: CASSLVPGFEQYV. CDR3 coding DNA: TGTGCCAGCAGCTTAGTGCCAGGTTTCGAGCAGTACGTC.

J is TRBJ1-6 and V is TRBV20-1, with a possible D match to TRBD1 (5 bases). The CDR3 loop spans 16 amino acids. Per germline, CDR1 DFQATT and CDR2 SNEGSKA (reference sequence). V shed 0 bases and J shed 6 bases, with 15 bases lying between them. The CDR3 sequence: CSARDQTGTFNSPLHF. In nucleotides, the CDR3 is TGCAGTGCTAGAGATCAAACCGGGACGTTTAATTCACCCCTCCACTTT.